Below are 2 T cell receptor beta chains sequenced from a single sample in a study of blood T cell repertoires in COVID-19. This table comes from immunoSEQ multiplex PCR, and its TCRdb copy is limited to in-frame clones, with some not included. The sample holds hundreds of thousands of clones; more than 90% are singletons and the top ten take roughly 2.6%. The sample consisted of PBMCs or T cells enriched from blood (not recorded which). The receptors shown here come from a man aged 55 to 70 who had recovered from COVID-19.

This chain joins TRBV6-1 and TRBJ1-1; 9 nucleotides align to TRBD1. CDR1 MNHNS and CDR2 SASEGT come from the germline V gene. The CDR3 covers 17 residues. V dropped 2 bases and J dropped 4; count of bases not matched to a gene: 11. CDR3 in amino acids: CASSEFSRGQGFTEAFF. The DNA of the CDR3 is TGTGCCAGCAGTGAATTTTCTAGGGGACAGGGATTCACTGAAGCTTTCTTT.

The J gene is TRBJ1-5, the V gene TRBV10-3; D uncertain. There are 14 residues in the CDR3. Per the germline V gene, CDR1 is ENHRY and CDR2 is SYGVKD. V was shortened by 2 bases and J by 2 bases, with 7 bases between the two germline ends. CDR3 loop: CAISEDGRNQPQHF. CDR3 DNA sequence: TGTGCCATCAGTGAGGATGGGCGCAATCAGCCCCAGCATTTT.